This passage covers 4 T cell receptor beta chains from one sample sequenced in a study of T-cell memory formation after mild COVID-19. MiXCR was run by TCRdb on the 5' RACE reads, yielding one entry per CDR3 protein. The sample has 350,000 to 450,000 distinct CDR3 sequences, approximately 15% seen once. Sequencing used PBMCs or a T cell subset sorted from them (not recorded which). Every receptor here comes from a man aged 18-30 years who had mild COVID-19 (a few samples of this study predate the infection). Cell type and time point are not known.

The chain joins TRBV9 to TRBJ2-1; D not resolved. Germline V gives CDR1 SGDLS, CDR2 YYNGEE. The V and J ends lost 1 base and 5 bases respectively, with 10 bases between them. The CDR3 totals 14 residues. CDR3: CASSVQDANNEQFF. CDR3 in DNA: TGTGCCAGCAGCGTACAGGACGCCAACAATGAGCAGTTCTTC.

There are many counts of this clonotype. This chain uses TRBV10-3 with TRBJ1-4, with 9 bases that match TRBD1. The germline V gene encodes CDR1 ENHRY and CDR2 SYGVKD. The CDR3 extends over 13 amino acids. The J segment lost 5 bases and the V segment lost 11 bases, leaving 6 bases of the junction unmatched. The CDR3 coding sequence is TGTGCCGCCCGGACAGGGGAAAATGAAAAACTGTTTTTT. Translated, it gives CAARTGENEKLFF.

There are a few counts of this clonotype. This chain connects TRBV27 to TRBJ2-1; 11 bases are a match to TRBD2. Germline values: CDR1 MNHEY, CDR2 SMNVEV (reference sequence). The CDR3 extends over 15 amino acids. V lost 6 bases, J lost 6 bases, and 7 bases stayed unmatched. The CDR3: CASSQGTSGTNEQFF. The DNA of the CDR3 is TGTGCCAGCAGCCAAGGGACTAGCGGCACCAATGAGCAGTTCTTC.

This clonotype was observed a few times. The chain couples TRBV11-2 to TRBJ2-3; D assignment may be TRBD1 or TRBD2 (5 bases each). Germline V lookup: CDR1 SGHAT, CDR2 FQNNGV. Trimming took 1 base from V and 5 from J, leaving 19 bases between them. This CDR3 has 17 amino acids. DNA for the CDR3: TGTGCCAGCAGCTTAGTCCCGGGACCAGCGGACCAAGATACGCAGTATTTT. It is translated as CASSLVPGPADQDTQYF.